These T cell receptor beta chains were read from a single sample in a study of tumor-infiltrating lymphocytes in primary liver carcinoma. From the multiplex PCR reads, TCRdb called clonotypes with MiXCR, one entry per CDR3 protein. The profile shows about 320,000 distinct CDR3 sequences, about 60% of them singletons. The sample comprised peripheral blood. These receptors were collected from a middle-aged man with primary liver carcinoma and hepatitis B virus infection. CDR3s include the opening cysteine and the closing phenylalanine or tryptophan. The order of the fields is V gene, D gene, J gene, clone size, CDR3 protein, CDR3 DNA. A D gene is named only where the DNA matches it firmly. Not every row has a clone size; where given, it reads once, few, many or a size class.

V gene: TRBV5-6
D gene: .
J gene: TRBJ1-2
clone size: .
CDR3 protein: CVSTNRDAYGYTF
CDR3 DNA: TGTGTCAGCACCAACCGGGACGCTTATGGCTACACCTTC

V gene: TRBV29-1
D gene: TRBD1
J gene: TRBJ1-1
clone size: once
CDR3 protein: CCVKQGWLRDSEAFF
CDR3 DNA: TGCTGCGTCAAACAGGGGTGGTTAAGGGATTCTGAAGCTTTCTTT

V gene: TRBV29-1
D gene: TRBD2
J gene: TRBJ2-3
clone size: .
CDR3 protein: CNVGGASGMRADTQYF
CDR3 DNA: TGCAACGTTGGGGGCGCTAGCGGGATGCGGGCAGATACGCAGTATTTT

V gene: TRBV5-4
D gene: .
J gene: TRBJ2-3
clone size: .
CDR3 protein: CASSLEGYTQYF
CDR3 DNA: TGTGCCAGCAGCTTGGAGGGATATACGCAGTATTTT

V gene: TRBV4-3
D gene: TRBD1
J gene: TRBJ1-2
clone size: many
CDR3 protein: CASSQDVGTGGFGYTF
CDR3 DNA: TGCGCCAGCAGCCAAGATGTGGGGACAGGGGGTTTTGGCTACACCTTC

V gene: TRBV5-6
D gene: TRBD1
J gene: TRBJ2-1
clone size: .
CDR3 protein: CASRSLRDRGGDIYNEQFF
CDR3 DNA: TGTGCCAGCAGGAGTCTCCGGGACAGGGGAGGGGATATATACAATGAGCAGTTCTTC

V gene: TRBV11-1
D gene: TRBD2
J gene: TRBJ2-1
clone size: .
CDR3 protein: CASSLSLAGHNEHFF
CDR3 DNA: TGTGCCAGCAGCCTAAGTCTAGCGGGACACAATGAGCATTTCTTC

V gene: TRBV29-1
D gene: TRBD1
J gene: TRBJ2-1
clone size: many
CDR3 protein: CSVDQDRGWDNEQFF
CDR3 DNA: TGCAGCGTTGATCAGGACAGGGGTTGGGACAATGAGCAGTTCTTC

V gene: TRBV30
D gene: .
J gene: TRBJ2-7
clone size: once
CDR3 protein: CAWRRPPNEQYF
CDR3 DNA: TGTGCCTGGAGGAGGCCCCCCAACGAGCAGTACTTC

V gene: TRBV12-3/TRBV12-4
D gene: .
J gene: TRBJ2-1
clone size: .
CDR3 protein: CASGLGCNEQFF
CDR3 DNA: TGTGCCAGCGGTTTGGGGTGCAATGAGCAGTTCTTC

V gene: TRBV12-3/TRBV12-4
D gene: .
J gene: TRBJ2-6
clone size: .
CDR3 protein: CACSQYTGANVLTF
CDR3 DNA: TGTGCCTGCAGTCAGTATACGGGGGCCAACGTCCTGACTTTC

V gene: TRBV4-3
D gene: .
J gene: TRBJ1-5
clone size: .
CDR3 protein: CASSQDPMTPTQHF
CDR3 DNA: TGCGCCAGCAGCCAAGATCCCATGACTCCTACGCAGCATTTT

V gene: TRBV19
D gene: .
J gene: TRBJ2-2
clone size: .
CDR3 protein: CASSIRSTNTGELFF
CDR3 DNA: TGTGCCAGTAGTATTAGGAGCACGAACACCGGGGAGCTGTTTTTT

V gene: TRBV5-1
D gene: .
J gene: TRBJ1-5
clone size: .
CDR3 protein: CASGLAGAGQPQHF
CDR3 DNA: TGCGCCAGCGGCTTGGCAGGGGCCGGTCAGCCTCAGCATTTT

V gene: TRBV11-1
D gene: .
J gene: TRBJ2-1
clone size: .
CDR3 protein: CASGSAIYNEHFF
CDR3 DNA: TGTGCCAGCGGCTCCGCCATTTACAATGAGCACTTCTTC

V gene: TRBV28
D gene: TRBD1
J gene: TRBJ2-7
clone size: few
CDR3 protein: CASKAGGGVYEQYF
CDR3 DNA: TGTGCCAGCAAAGCAGGGGGTGGAGTCTACGAGCAGTACTTC

V gene: TRBV12-3/TRBV12-4
D gene: .
J gene: TRBJ1-5
clone size: few
CDR3 protein: CASSWTAGLGPQHF
CDR3 DNA: TGTGCCAGCAGTTGGACAGCGGGGTTGGGGCCCCAGCATTTT

V gene: TRBV24-1
D gene: TRBD2
J gene: TRBJ2-1
clone size: .
CDR3 protein: CVTSDPSPGRAVNEQFF
CDR3 DNA: TGTGTCACCAGTGACCCAAGCCCCGGGAGGGCTGTAAATGAGCAGTTCTTC

V gene: TRBV5-5
D gene: TRBD1
J gene: TRBJ2-7
clone size: .
CDR3 protein: CASSQLNRDRVSSYELSF
CDR3 DNA: TGTGCCAGCAGCCAATTAAACCGGGACAGGGTGAGCTCCTACGAGCTGTCCTTC

V gene: TRBV7-8
D gene: .
J gene: TRBJ2-7
clone size: many
CDR3 protein: CASSQPPRDEQYF
CDR3 DNA: TGTGCCAGCAGCCAGCCCCCCAGGGACGAGCAGTACTTC

V gene: TRBV6-1
D gene: .
J gene: TRBJ2-1
clone size: many
CDR3 protein: CASSEGVRKFF
CDR3 DNA: TGTGCCAGCAGTGAGGGGGTTAGGAAGTTCTTC

V gene: TRBV5-4
D gene: .
J gene: TRBJ2-2
clone size: few
CDR3 protein: CASSWGVTQNTGELFF
CDR3 DNA: TGTGCCAGCAGCTGGGGGGTGACTCAGAACACCGGGGAGCTGTTTTTT

V gene: TRBV30
D gene: TRBD1
J gene: TRBJ1-6
clone size: .
CDR3 protein: CAWRTGRDSPLHF
CDR3 DNA: TGTGCCTGGAGGACAGGGCGTGATTCACCCCTCCACTTT

V gene: TRBV30
D gene: .
J gene: TRBJ2-1
clone size: many
CDR3 protein: CAWSVGMGGFGRSYNEQFF
CDR3 DNA: TGTGCCTGGAGTGTAGGAATGGGCGGGTTTGGCAGGTCCTACAATGAGCAGTTCTTC

V gene: TRBV28
D gene: TRBD1
J gene: TRBJ1-5
clone size: once
CDR3 protein: CASLNRGVFNQPQHF
CDR3 DNA: TGTGCCAGTCTCAACAGGGGCGTTTTCAATCAGCCCCAGCATTTT

V gene: TRBV11-2
D gene: .
J gene: TRBJ2-1
clone size: .
CDR3 protein: CASSLNAEGNEQLF
CDR3 DNA: TGTGCCAGCAGCCTAAATGCGGAAGGCAATGAGCAGTTATTC

V gene: TRBV13
D gene: .
J gene: TRBJ2-1
clone size: .
CDR3 protein: CASSAREGRFNEQFF
CDR3 DNA: TGTGCCAGCAGCGCAAGGGAAGGACGTTTCAATGAGCAGTTCTTC

V gene: TRBV24-1
D gene: .
J gene: TRBJ1-1
clone size: .
CDR3 protein: CATSDPSTGNTEAFF
CDR3 DNA: TGTGCCACTAGTGACCCTTCGACAGGGAACACTGAAGCTTTCTTT

V gene: TRBV28
D gene: .
J gene: TRBJ1-4
clone size: few
CDR3 protein: CASSLVANEKLFF
CDR3 DNA: TGTGCCAGCAGTTTGGTGGCTAATGAAAAACTGTTTTTT

V gene: TRBV11-2
D gene: TRBD1
J gene: TRBJ1-2
clone size: .
CDR3 protein: CTSSKGTGGFEGYTF
CDR3 DNA: TGTACCAGTAGCAAAGGGACAGGGGGATTCGAAGGCTACACCTTC

V gene: TRBV10-3
D gene: TRBD1
J gene: TRBJ2-3
clone size: .
CDR3 protein: CTISESQGDIPQYF
CDR3 DNA: TGTACCATCAGTGAGTCGCAGGGGGACATTCCGCAGTATTTT

V gene: TRBV10-3
D gene: TRBD2
J gene: TRBJ2-7
clone size: many
CDR3 protein: CAIASLGEGEQYF
CDR3 DNA: TGTGCCATCGCAAGTTTGGGGGAGGGCGAGCAGTACTTC

V gene: TRBV6-1
D gene: .
J gene: TRBJ2-6
clone size: .
CDR3 protein: CASSEGGLLNVPTF
CDR3 DNA: TGTGCCAGCAGTGAAGGTGGCCTCCTGAACGTCCCGACTTTC

V gene: TRBV11-3
D gene: .
J gene: TRBJ2-1
clone size: many
CDR3 protein: CASSRAPTGRSEQFF
CDR3 DNA: TGTGCCAGCAGTCGGGCCCCGACTGGGAGGAGTGAGCAGTTCTTC

V gene: TRBV5-1
D gene: .
J gene: TRBJ1-1
clone size: few
CDR3 protein: CASSLAGGDTEAFF
CDR3 DNA: TGCGCCAGCAGCTTGGCGGGGGGTGACACTGAAGCTTTCTTT

V gene: TRBV4-3
D gene: .
J gene: TRBJ1-2
clone size: once
CDR3 protein: CTSSQYTGSGYGYTF
CDR3 DNA: TGCACCAGTAGCCAATACACAGGGAGTGGGTATGGCTACACCTTC

V gene: TRBV7-9
D gene: TRBD1
J gene: TRBJ1-1
clone size: many
CDR3 protein: CASSYGQENTEAFF
CDR3 DNA: TGTGCCAGCAGCTACGGACAGGAAAACACTGAAGCTTTCTTT

V gene: TRBV10-3
D gene: .
J gene: TRBJ1-2
clone size: few
CDR3 protein: CAISESSTGNGYTF
CDR3 DNA: TGTGCCATCAGTGAGTCCTCTACAGGGAATGGCTACACCTTC

V gene: TRBV4-3
D gene: .
J gene: TRBJ1-6
clone size: many
CDR3 protein: CASSQDLSGVNSPLHF
CDR3 DNA: TGCGCCAGCAGCCAAGATTTATCAGGGGTCAATTCACCCCTCCACTTT

V gene: TRBV10-2
D gene: .
J gene: TRBJ2-1
clone size: many
CDR3 protein: CASSESNRANEQFF
CDR3 DNA: TGCGCCAGCAGTGAGTCGAACAGGGCGAATGAGCAGTTCTTC

V gene: TRBV6-2/TRBV6-3
D gene: .
J gene: TRBJ2-7
clone size: many
CDR3 protein: CASSSGPGLASYEQYF
CDR3 DNA: TGTGCCAGCAGCTCCGGTCCGGGACTCGCATCCTACGAGCAGTACTTC

V gene: TRBV28
D gene: .
J gene: TRBJ2-7
clone size: few
CDR3 protein: CASSYRRGKREQYF
CDR3 DNA: TGTGCCAGCAGTTACCGCCGGGGCAAGAGGGAGCAGTACTTC

V gene: TRBV6-2/TRBV6-3
D gene: .
J gene: TRBJ2-1
clone size: once
CDR3 protein: CASTPTGTGEQFF
CDR3 DNA: TGCGCCAGCACACCGACAGGTACCGGTGAGCAGTTCTTC

V gene: TRBV5-1
D gene: .
J gene: TRBJ2-2
clone size: .
CDR3 protein: CASSLLGSGSTGELFF
CDR3 DNA: TGCGCCAGCAGCTTACTAGGATCAGGATCCACCGGGGAGCTGTTTTTT

V gene: TRBV11-1
D gene: TRBD1
J gene: TRBJ2-5
clone size: .
CDR3 protein: CASSQEQGVIQETQYF
CDR3 DNA: TGTGCCAGCAGCCAAGAGCAGGGGGTAATTCAAGAGACCCAGTACTTC

V gene: TRBV13
D gene: .
J gene: TRBJ2-7
clone size: few
CDR3 protein: CASSSGVYEQYF
CDR3 DNA: TGTGCCAGCAGCTCAGGGGTCTACGAGCAGTACTTC